The clone carrying this T cell receptor beta chain is a singleton in its sample. The data belong to a study of blood T cell repertoires in COVID-19. This CDR3 contains 14 residues. Germline CDR1 reads LNHDA; CDR2 reads SQIVND (reference sequence). With V trimmed by 6 bases and J by 9 bases, 11 bases remained unmatched. Produced via immunoSEQ multiplex PCR; TCRdb's table is partial and in-frame only. This sample has around 85,000 clones; roughly 89% occur once, and the top ten carry almost 5.5%. The TCR comes from a man aged 55-75 years with acute or convalescent COVID-19. This chain joins TRBV19 and TRBJ2-7; 10 bases are shared with TRBD1. The material sequenced was peripheral blood. The CDR3 bases are TGTGCCAGTAGCGAAGGGACAGGGGATGTGACGCAGTACTTC. Its translation is CASSEGTGDVTQYF.